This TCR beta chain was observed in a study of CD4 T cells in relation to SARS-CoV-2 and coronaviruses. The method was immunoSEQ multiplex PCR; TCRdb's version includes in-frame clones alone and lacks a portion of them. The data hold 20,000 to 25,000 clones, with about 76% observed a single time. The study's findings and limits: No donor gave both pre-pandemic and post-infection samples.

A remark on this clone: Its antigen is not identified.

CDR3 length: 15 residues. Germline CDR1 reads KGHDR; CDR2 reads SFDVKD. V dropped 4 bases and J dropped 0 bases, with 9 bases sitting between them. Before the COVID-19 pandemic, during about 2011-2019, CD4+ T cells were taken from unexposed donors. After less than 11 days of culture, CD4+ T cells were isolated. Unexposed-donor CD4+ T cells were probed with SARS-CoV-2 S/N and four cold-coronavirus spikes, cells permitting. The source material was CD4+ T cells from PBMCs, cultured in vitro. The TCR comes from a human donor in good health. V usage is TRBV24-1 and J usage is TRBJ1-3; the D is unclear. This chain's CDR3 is CATSDGLNSGNTIYF. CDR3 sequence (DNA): TGTGCCACCAGTGACGGACTTAACTCTGGAAACACCATATATTTT.